The 27 T cell receptor beta chains below all came from one sample that was sequenced in a study of T-cell memory formation after mild COVID-19. MiXCR was run by TCRdb on the 5' RACE reads, yielding one entry per CDR3 protein. The data show around 300,000 distinct CDR3 sequences, roughly 13% seen once. Material: PBMCs or a T cell subset sorted from them (not recorded which). The source of these receptors is a man aged 18 to 30 who had mild COVID-19 (a few samples of this study predate the infection). Cell type and time point are not known.

This clonotype was detected only a few times. The CDR3 nucleotides read TGTGCCAGCAGGGGAACGACGCAAAGCACAGATACGCAGTATTTT. Translated: CASRGTTQSTDTQYF. The chain couples TRBV2 to TRBJ2-3; D gene unclear. Trimming removed 6 bases at V and 0 bases at J, with 13 bases between. This CDR3 is 15 amino acids long. The germline CDR1 and CDR2 sequences are SNHLY and FYNNEI.

The V and J genes are TRBV28 and TRBJ2-1; D not resolved. Germline CDR1 reads MDHEN; CDR2 reads SYDVKM. The CDR3 runs to 15 residues. V dropped 5 bases and J dropped 3 bases, with 14 bases sitting between them. CDR3 amino acids: CASSPVDVSYNEQFF. Written as DNA, the CDR3 is TGTGCCAGCAGTCCTGTCGACGTGAGCTACAATGAGCAGTTCTTC.

There are a few counts of this clonotype. The chain recombines TRBV6-6 with TRBJ1-1; D call uncertain. Trimming shortened V by 4 bases and J by 5 bases, and 17 bases separated the two germline ends. The CDR3 has 15 amino acids. The V gene's germline CDR1 is MNHNY and CDR2 SVGAGI (reference sequence). The CDR3 spells CASSSKTWGITEAFF. CDR3 nucleotides: TGTGCCAGCAGTTCAAAGACATGGGGTATAACTGAAGCTTTCTTT.

V gene TRBV30 combines with J gene TRBJ2-1; 8 nucleotides line up with TRBD2. Germline lookup yields CDR1 GTSNPN and CDR2 SVGIG (reference sequence). The CDR3 extends over 15 amino acids. The J segment lost 2 bases and the V segment lost 4 bases, leaving 7 bases of the junction unmatched. The CDR3 region has the DNA TGTGCCTGGAACTCCGGGGGGGCCACCTACAATGAGCAGTTCTTC. Its protein product is CAWNSGGATYNEQFF.

This sequence joins TRBV24-1 and TRBJ1-1; D perhaps matches TRBD1 (5 bases). Trimming removed 5 bases from V and 4 bases from J, with 13 bases in between. The CDR3 is 14 amino acids. Per the germline V gene, CDR1 is KGHDR and CDR2 is SFDVKD. The CDR3 bases are TGTGCCACCAGTGGAGCCGGCAGGGTCACTGAAGCTTTCTTT. It yields the protein CATSGAGRVTEAFF.

The sample holds a few counts of this clonotype. This chain connects TRBV5-1 to TRBJ2-3, with D possibly matching TRBD1 (6 bases). Germline V lookup: CDR1 SGHRS, CDR2 YFSETQ. V was clipped by 6 bases and J by 6 bases, with 17 bases between them. This CDR3 comprises 14 residues. In nucleotides, the CDR3 is TGCGCCAGCATAAGGGACGCGCAGGGGGATACGCAGTATTTT. This gives the protein CASIRDAQGDTQYF. Full variable domain (missing parts from reference TRBV5-1 and TRBJ2-3): KAGVTQTPRYLIKTRGQQVTLSCSPISGHRSVSWYQQTPGQGLQFLFEYFSETQRNKGNFPGRFSGRQFSNSRSEMNVSTLELGDSALYLCASIRDAQGDTQYFGPGTRLTVL.

This clonotype was observed a handful of times. V and J are TRBV5-1 and TRBJ2-3, with 7 nucleotides matching TRBD1. The germline V gene has CDR1 SGHRS and CDR2 YFSETQ. The length of the CDR3 is 16 residues. V shed 4 bases, J shed 1 base, and the junction held 9 bases outside the gene matches. The CDR3 loop reads CASSSEPGQRTDTQYF. CDR3 DNA: TGCGCCAGCAGCAGCGAGCCGGGACAGCGCACAGATACGCAGTATTTT.

This clonotype has only a few counts. This chain links TRBV7-2 with TRBJ2-3; D uncertain. V dropped 3 bases and J dropped 2 bases, with 9 bases sitting between them. This CDR3 has 14 amino acids. Per germline, CDR1 SGHTA and CDR2 FQGNSA. CDR3 DNA sequence: TGTGCCAGCAGCTTTAAGGGCTACACAGATACGCAGTATTTT. This gives the protein CASSFKGYTDTQYF.

This clonotype was seen a handful of times. As DNA, the CDR3 is TGCGCCAGCAGCCAGGGGACAGGTGCGTGGGGCTACACCTTC. Amino acid sequence: CASSQGTGAWGYTF. This chain joins TRBV4-1 and TRBJ1-2; 8 bases line up with TRBD1. Germline CDR1 MGHRA, CDR2 YSYEKL. The length of the CDR3 is 14 residues. Trimming removed 3 bases from V and 8 bases from J; junction bases left unmatched: 8.

In its sample, this clonotype was seen a few times. The chain combines TRBV4-2 with TRBJ2-5; 8 bases are a match to TRBD1. This CDR3 has 15 residues. CDR1 is LGHNA and CDR2 is YNFKEQ in the germline V gene. V shed 4 bases, J shed 1 base, and the junction held 5 bases outside the gene matches. As DNA, the CDR3 is TGTGCCAGCAGCCCAGGGACAGGTCCCCAAGAGACCCAGTACTTC. Its protein product is CASSPGTGPQETQYF.

This clonotype was counted ten times or more. This chain uses TRBV28 with TRBJ1-1; D uncertain. V shed 5 bases and J shed 7 bases, with 5 bases lying between them. CDR3 length: 10 residues. CDR1 and CDR2 (germline): MDHEN, SYDVKM. DNA for the CDR3: TGTGCCAGCAGTACAGATGAAGCTTTCTTT. Amino acid sequence: CASSTDEAFF. Variable domain in full (rest from reference TRBV28 and TRBJ1-1): DVKVTQSSRYLVKRTGEKVFLECVQDMDHENMFWYRQDPGLGLRLIYFSYDVKMKEKGDIPEGYSVSREKKERFSLILESASTNQTSMYLCASSTDEAFFGQGTRLTVV.

The V call is TRBV3-1, the J call TRBJ2-5; unclear D gene. The V and J ends lost 2 bases and 5 bases respectively, with 9 bases between them. The CDR3 totals 13 residues. Germline V gene lookup returns CDR1 LGHDT and CDR2 YNNKEL (reference sequence). Written as DNA, the CDR3 is TGTGCCAGCAGCCAAAGTGGGCCCGAGACCCAGTACTTC. Its translation: CASSQSGPETQYF.

The chain uses TRBV12-3 or TRBV12-4 and TRBJ2-1; 8 nucleotides match TRBD2. This CDR3 spans 18 amino acids. Unmatched junction bases numbered 11, after V lost 3 bases and J lost 1 base. CDR3 DNA sequence: TGTGCCAGCAGTTTTCTGAATAGCGGGGAGATATCCTACAATGAGCAGTTCTTC. It codes for CASSFLNSGEISYNEQFF.

This chain uses TRBV28 with TRBJ2-2; TRBD1 matches at 8 bases. The V gene's germline CDR1 is MDHEN and CDR2 SYDVKM. V shed 9 bases, J shed 1 base, and the junction held 4 bases outside the gene matches. This CDR3 has 14 residues. DNA of the CDR3: TGTGCCAGTGACAGGGGTGGGAACACCGGGGAGCTGTTTTTT. Translated, it gives CASDRGGNTGELFF.

This clonotype was seen a handful of times. The V call is TRBV7-2, the J call TRBJ2-1; the match to TRBD2 covers 12 bases. The CDR3 spans 18 residues. Losses at the gene ends were 1 base for V and 7 bases for J; bases not matched to a gene: 11. In germline, CDR1 is SGHTA, CDR2 FQGNSA. The chain's CDR3 is CASSLVRPSGGAQNEQFF. CDR3 nucleotides: TGTGCCAGCAGCTTAGTTAGGCCTAGCGGGGGGGCGCAGAATGAGCAGTTCTTC.

This clonotype showed up just a few times. This chain links TRBV27 with TRBJ2-2; D is ambiguous. Trimming shortened V by 3 bases and J by 5 bases, and 7 bases separated the two germline ends. This CDR3 comprises 13 residues. Germline CDR1 and CDR2: MNHEY and SMNVEV (reference sequence). The CDR3 sequence is CASSFGITGELFF. CDR3 DNA sequence: TGTGCCAGCAGTTTTGGTATAACCGGGGAGCTGTTTTTT.

CDR3 residues: CASRPQGAGELFF. The CDR3, as DNA: TGTGCCAGCAGGCCTCAGGGTGCCGGGGAGCTGTTTTTT. The rearrangement uses TRBV6-5 and TRBJ2-2; D is perhaps TRBD1 (5 bases). V lost 6 bases and J lost 6, with 11 bases in between. The CDR3 contains 13 residues. Per germline, CDR1 MNHEY and CDR2 SVGAGI.

By sample fraction, this clonotype is medium-sized (0.01 to 0.1%). This chain links TRBV6-2 or TRBV6-3 with TRBJ2-7; 11 positions match TRBD1. With V trimmed by 0 bases and J by 3 bases, 1 base remained unmatched. CDR1 MNHEY and CDR2 SVGEGT come from the germline V gene. The CDR3 contains 15 residues. The DNA for the CDR3 is TGTGCCAGCAGTTACTCCGGGACAGGGGGCTACGAGCAGTACGTC. Translation: CASSYSGTGGYEQYV.

This clonotype came up a few times. V gene TRBV5-1 combines with J gene TRBJ2-1; 9 positions agree with TRBD2. The J segment lost 4 bases and the V segment lost 1 base, leaving 3 bases of the junction unmatched. Germline V gives CDR1 SGHRS, CDR2 YFSETQ. The CDR3 is made up of 15 amino acids. CDR3 DNA: TGCGCCAGCAGCTTGATAGCGGGGGCGTACAATGAGCAGTTCTTC. It translates to CASSLIAGAYNEQFF.

Ten or more counts support this clonotype. V gene TRBV6-5 combines with J gene TRBJ1-5, with D uncertain. The CDR3 covers 15 residues. The germline V gene encodes CDR1 MNHEY and CDR2 SVGAGI. V lost 5 bases and J lost 0, with 11 bases in between. The CDR3 DNA reads as TGTGCCAGCAGTCCTCAAGGTTATAGCAATCAGCCCCAGCATTTT. Protein product: CASSPQGYSNQPQHF.

This clonotype was recorded many times. The chain uses TRBV4-2 and TRBJ2-3; D may be TRBD1 or TRBD2 (5 bases each). The CDR3 consists of 17 residues. Between the trimmed V and J ends, which lost 0 bases and 0 bases, there was a span of 13 bases. CDR1 and CDR2 (germline): LGHNA, YNFKEQ. The CDR3 loop reads CASSQEIVGRSTDTQYF. The DNA of the CDR3 is TGTGCCAGCAGCCAAGAAATTGTGGGACGTAGCACAGATACGCAGTATTTT.

The gene calls are TRBV5-1 and TRBJ1-4; a possible D gene is TRBD1 (5 bases). Germline V lookup: CDR1 SGHRS, CDR2 YFSETQ. This CDR3 spans 14 amino acids. V lost 0 bases, J lost 5 bases, and 8 bases lay in between. CDR3 loop: CASSLGRANEKLFF. DNA for the CDR3: TGCGCCAGCAGCTTGGGCAGGGCAAATGAAAAACTGTTTTTT.

In its sample, this clonotype was seen many times. The V and J genes are TRBV5-1 and TRBJ2-1; TRBD2 aligns across 14 bases. This CDR3 comprises 15 residues. CDR1 and CDR2 from the germline V gene are SGHRS and YFSETQ. Unmatched junction bases numbered 3, after V lost 4 bases and J lost 6 bases. CDR3 sequence: CASSKGLAGVNEQFF. CDR3 in DNA: TGCGCCAGCAGCAAGGGACTAGCGGGGGTCAATGAGCAGTTCTTC.

In its sample, this clonotype was seen a few times. V and J are TRBV20-1 and TRBJ2-2, with 10 nucleotides matching TRBD1. The CDR3 sequence is 14 residues long. Germline V CDR1 and CDR2: DFQATT, SNEGSKA (reference sequence). Trimming at V came to 2 bases and at J to 6 bases, leaving 3 bases not matched to a gene. This CDR3 reads CSARRQGAPGELFF. The CDR3 DNA follows: TGCAGTGCTAGAAGACAGGGGGCACCCGGGGAGCTGTTTTTT.

There are a few counts of this clonotype. The CDR3 DNA is TGTGCCAGCAGTCCTGTCCGGGATGGGACCCAGTACTTC. Amino acids: CASSPVRDGTQYF. The chain links TRBV12-3 or TRBV12-4 to TRBJ2-5, with D maybe TRBD2 (5 bases). Trimming pared 5 bases from V and 7 bases from J, leaving 14 bases between. This CDR3 is built from 13 residues.

This clonotype was seen many times. The V gene is TRBV7-9, the J gene TRBJ1-1, with TRBD1 identical over 8 bases. Looked up from germline, CDR1 is SEHNR and CDR2 is FQNEAQ (reference sequence). The CDR3 length is 11 residues. V lost 5 bases to trimming and J lost 11 bases; unmatched junction nucleotides: 4. CDR3 DNA sequence: TGTGCCAGCAGCCCGGACAGGGACGCTTTCTTT. Its translation is CASSPDRDAFF. The full variable domain, its missing parts supplied by reference TRBV7-9 and TRBJ1-1, is DTGVSQNPRHKITKRGQNVTFRCDPISEHNRLYWYRQTLGQGPEFLTYFQNEAQLEKSRLLSDRFSAERPKGSFSTLEIQRTEQGDSAMYLCASSPDRDAFFGQGTRLTVV.

The CDR3, as DNA: TGTGCCAGCAGCCGCCAGAAGGTAGATACGCAGTATTTT. Its translation: CASSRQKVDTQYF. This chain links TRBV6-5 with TRBJ2-3; D remains ambiguous. Germline CDR1 and CDR2: MNHEY and SVGAGI. The CDR3 is 13 residues long. V shed 6 bases and J shed 5 bases, with 12 bases lying between them.